This T cell receptor beta chain is drawn from a study of blood T cell repertoires in COVID-19. Generated by immunoSEQ multiplex PCR, the TCRdb table keeps only in-frame clones and is missing some. Of a few hundred thousand clones detected, around 87% appear once; the ten largest clones hold 3.5% to 5%. Germline CDR1 and CDR2: ENHRY and SYGVKD. CDR3 size: 14 residues. Losses at the gene ends were 4 bases for V and 5 bases for J; bases not matched to a gene: 6. The chain uses TRBV10-3 and TRBJ2-5; 8 nucleotides agree with TRBD2. This TCR derives from a woman between 18 and 30 years old with acute COVID-19. Sequencing was performed on PBMCs or T cells enriched from blood (not recorded which). DNA of the CDR3: TGTGCCATCAGTGGACTAGCGCGACCGGAGACCCAGTACTTC. Amino acids: CAISGLARPETQYF.